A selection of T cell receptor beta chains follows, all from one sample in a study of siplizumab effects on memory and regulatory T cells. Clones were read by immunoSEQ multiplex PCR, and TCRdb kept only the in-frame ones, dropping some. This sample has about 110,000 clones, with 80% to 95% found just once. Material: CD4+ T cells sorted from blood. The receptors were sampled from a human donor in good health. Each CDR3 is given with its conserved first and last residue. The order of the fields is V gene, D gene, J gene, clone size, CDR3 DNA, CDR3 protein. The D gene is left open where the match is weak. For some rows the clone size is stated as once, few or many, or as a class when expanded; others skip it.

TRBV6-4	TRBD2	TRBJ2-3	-	TGTGCCAGCAGTCCCGGGGGGAGGCCAGATACGCAGTATTTT	CASSPGGRPDTQYF
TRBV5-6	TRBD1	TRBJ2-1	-	TGTGCCAGCAGCCGTGACTCCAAGGGGGCCAATGAGCAGTTCTTC	CASSRDSKGANEQFF
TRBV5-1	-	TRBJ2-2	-	TGCGCCAGCAGCCGAGAAACCGGGGAGCTGTTTTTT	CASSRETGELFF
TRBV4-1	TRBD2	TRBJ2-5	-	TGCGCCAGCAGCCAACCGCGGGGGGCCGGAGAGACCCAGTACTTC	CASSQPRGAGETQYF
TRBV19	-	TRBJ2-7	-	TGTGCCAGCTCCCGATGGGGCGACCCCTCCTACGAGCAGTACTTC	CASSRWGDPSYEQYF
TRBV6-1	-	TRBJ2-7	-	TGTGCCAGCAGTGGATACGGGACGGGTACCTACGAGCAGTACTTC	CASSGYGTGTYEQYF
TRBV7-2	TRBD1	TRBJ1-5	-	TGTGCCAGCAGCCTTGAGGCAGGGGGCGGTCAGCCCCAGCATTTT	CASSLEAGGGQPQHF
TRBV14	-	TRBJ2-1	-	TGTGCCAGCAGCCCCATAGGGGGCTACAATGAGCAGTTCTTC	CASSPIGGYNEQFF
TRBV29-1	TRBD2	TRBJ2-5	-	TGCAGCGTTGACGGTCTAGCGGGGGTGATTGAGACCCAGTACTTC	CSVDGLAGVIETQYF
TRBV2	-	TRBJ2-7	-	TGTGCCAGCAGTGAGAGAGATGGCGTGCAGTACTTC	CASSERDGVQYF
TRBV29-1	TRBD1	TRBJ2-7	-	TGCAGCGTTGAGGTTAGGGGACAGGGCTACTACGAGCAGTACTTC	CSVEVRGQGYYEQYF
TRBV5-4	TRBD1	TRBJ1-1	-	TGTGCCAGCAGCCCAGGGACAGGAGGCTGGACGGCTTTCTTT	CASSPGTGGWTAFF
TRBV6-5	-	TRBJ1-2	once	TGTGCCAGCAGTGCGGTTGGCTTCTATGGCTACACCTTC	CASSAVGFYGYTF
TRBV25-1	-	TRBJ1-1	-	TGTGCCAGCAGTGAATCCCGACACCTGAACACTGAAGCTTTCTTT	CASSESRHLNTEAFF
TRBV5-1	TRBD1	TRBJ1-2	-	TGCGCCAGCAGCCCGACGGGACAGCCTGTCTATGGCTACACCTTC	CASSPTGQPVYGYTF
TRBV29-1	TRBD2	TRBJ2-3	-	TGCAGCGCCCTAAGCGGGGGGCACTCAAATGTTCGTACAGATACGCAGTATTTT	CSALSGGHSNVRTDTQYF
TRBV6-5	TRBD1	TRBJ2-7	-	TGTGCCAGCAGTTGGGACAGGGGCCCAAACGAGCAGTACTTC	CASSWDRGPNEQYF
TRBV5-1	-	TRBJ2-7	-	TGCGCCAGCAAAATGGGGACACCCGGCTCCTACGAGCAGTACTTC	CASKMGTPGSYEQYF
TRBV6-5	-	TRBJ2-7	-	TGTGCCAGCAGTTACTCGACTTACGAGCAGTACTTC	CASSYSTYEQYF
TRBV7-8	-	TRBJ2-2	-	TGTGCCAGCAGCCGAGGCCTGGGAAGGGATACCGGGGAGCTGTTTTTT	CASSRGLGRDTGELFF
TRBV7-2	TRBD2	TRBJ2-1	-	TGTGCCAGCACCTCTAGCGGATCCTACAATGAGCAGTTCTTC	CASTSSGSYNEQFF
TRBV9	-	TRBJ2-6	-	TGTGCCAGCAGCCCACAGGGCTCTGGGGCCAACGTCCTGACTTTC	CASSPQGSGANVLTF
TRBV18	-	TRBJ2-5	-	TGTGCCAGCTCACCCTGGGCAGACCCTCGAGAGACCCAGTACTTC	CASSPWADPRETQYF
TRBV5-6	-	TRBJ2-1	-	TGTGCCAGCAGCCCGTATACGGGGGTTGACTTCAGGTACAATGAGCAGTTCTTC	CASSPYTGVDFRYNEQFF
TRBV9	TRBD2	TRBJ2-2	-	TGTGCCAGCAGCTCCGGGGGGGGACAAATCACCGGGGAGCTGTTTTTT	CASSSGGGQITGELFF
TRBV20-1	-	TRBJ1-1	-	TGCAGTGCTAGTGAGAACACTGAAGCTTTCTTT	CSASENTEAFF
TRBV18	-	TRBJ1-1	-	TGTGCCAGCTCACCACCGATGAACACTGAAGCTTTCTTT	CASSPPMNTEAFF
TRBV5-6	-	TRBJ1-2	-	TGTGCCAGCAGCTCGGGACTCGCTGCCGTCTATGGCTACACCTTC	CASSSGLAAVYGYTF
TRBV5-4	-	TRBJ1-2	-	TGTGCCAGCAGCTTGTGGGGAGGTCACTATGGCTACACCTTC	CASSLWGGHYGYTF
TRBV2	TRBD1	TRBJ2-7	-	TGTGCCAGCAGCCTACGGACAGGGTCAGACTACGAGCAGTACTTC	CASSLRTGSDYEQYF
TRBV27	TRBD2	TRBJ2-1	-	TGTGCCAGCAGTTTGGGTCTAGCGGGGGCCGGCTCCTACAATGAGCAGTTCTTC	CASSLGLAGAGSYNEQFF
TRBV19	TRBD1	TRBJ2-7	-	TGTGCCAGTGGTCCCGGGACAGGGGTATACGAGCAGTACTTC	CASGPGTGVYEQYF
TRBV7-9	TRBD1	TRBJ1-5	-	TGTGCCAGCAGCCCAAGTGGGACAGGCAATCAGCCCCAGCATTTT	CASSPSGTGNQPQHF
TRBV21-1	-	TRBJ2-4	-	TGTGCCACCGAACCCCGGGACAGGGGCAAAAACATTCAGTACTTC	CATEPRDRGKNIQYF